This T cell receptor beta chain was recorded in a study of T-cell reconstitution after alpha-beta-depleted transplantation in children. The count of this clonotype is one. The antigen remains unidentified. V gave up 1 base and J gave up 0 bases; unmatched junction bases: 3. Germline V gene lookup returns CDR1 LGHNA and CDR2 YNFKEQ. CDR3 length equals 18 residues. Whole-study findings and limits: Once a year had passed after transplant, T-cell counts and diversity came mostly from newly produced T cells. About two months after transplant, alpha-beta T cells reportedly came from several hundred expanded graft clones.

The authors prepared the TCRbeta library with unique molecular identifiers. In TCRdb, the PCR reads were re-called with MiXCR into one record per CDR3 protein. In the table there are a few hundred thousand distinct CDR3 sequences, over 10% of which are singletons. The chain combines TRBV4-2 with TRBJ2-2; 12 bases agree with TRBD2. This sequence originates from a male patient younger than 18 who had a stem cell transplant for acute myeloid leukemia, so the T cells may come from the graft donor. Specimen: PBMCs, mostly from graft donor cells, collected 360 days after TCRalphabeta/CD19-depleted stem cell transplant. The CDR3 loop is CASSQVRLAGANTGELFF. The CDR3, as DNA: TGTGCCAGCAGCCAAGTTCGACTAGCGGGGGCGAACACCGGGGAGCTGTTTTTT.